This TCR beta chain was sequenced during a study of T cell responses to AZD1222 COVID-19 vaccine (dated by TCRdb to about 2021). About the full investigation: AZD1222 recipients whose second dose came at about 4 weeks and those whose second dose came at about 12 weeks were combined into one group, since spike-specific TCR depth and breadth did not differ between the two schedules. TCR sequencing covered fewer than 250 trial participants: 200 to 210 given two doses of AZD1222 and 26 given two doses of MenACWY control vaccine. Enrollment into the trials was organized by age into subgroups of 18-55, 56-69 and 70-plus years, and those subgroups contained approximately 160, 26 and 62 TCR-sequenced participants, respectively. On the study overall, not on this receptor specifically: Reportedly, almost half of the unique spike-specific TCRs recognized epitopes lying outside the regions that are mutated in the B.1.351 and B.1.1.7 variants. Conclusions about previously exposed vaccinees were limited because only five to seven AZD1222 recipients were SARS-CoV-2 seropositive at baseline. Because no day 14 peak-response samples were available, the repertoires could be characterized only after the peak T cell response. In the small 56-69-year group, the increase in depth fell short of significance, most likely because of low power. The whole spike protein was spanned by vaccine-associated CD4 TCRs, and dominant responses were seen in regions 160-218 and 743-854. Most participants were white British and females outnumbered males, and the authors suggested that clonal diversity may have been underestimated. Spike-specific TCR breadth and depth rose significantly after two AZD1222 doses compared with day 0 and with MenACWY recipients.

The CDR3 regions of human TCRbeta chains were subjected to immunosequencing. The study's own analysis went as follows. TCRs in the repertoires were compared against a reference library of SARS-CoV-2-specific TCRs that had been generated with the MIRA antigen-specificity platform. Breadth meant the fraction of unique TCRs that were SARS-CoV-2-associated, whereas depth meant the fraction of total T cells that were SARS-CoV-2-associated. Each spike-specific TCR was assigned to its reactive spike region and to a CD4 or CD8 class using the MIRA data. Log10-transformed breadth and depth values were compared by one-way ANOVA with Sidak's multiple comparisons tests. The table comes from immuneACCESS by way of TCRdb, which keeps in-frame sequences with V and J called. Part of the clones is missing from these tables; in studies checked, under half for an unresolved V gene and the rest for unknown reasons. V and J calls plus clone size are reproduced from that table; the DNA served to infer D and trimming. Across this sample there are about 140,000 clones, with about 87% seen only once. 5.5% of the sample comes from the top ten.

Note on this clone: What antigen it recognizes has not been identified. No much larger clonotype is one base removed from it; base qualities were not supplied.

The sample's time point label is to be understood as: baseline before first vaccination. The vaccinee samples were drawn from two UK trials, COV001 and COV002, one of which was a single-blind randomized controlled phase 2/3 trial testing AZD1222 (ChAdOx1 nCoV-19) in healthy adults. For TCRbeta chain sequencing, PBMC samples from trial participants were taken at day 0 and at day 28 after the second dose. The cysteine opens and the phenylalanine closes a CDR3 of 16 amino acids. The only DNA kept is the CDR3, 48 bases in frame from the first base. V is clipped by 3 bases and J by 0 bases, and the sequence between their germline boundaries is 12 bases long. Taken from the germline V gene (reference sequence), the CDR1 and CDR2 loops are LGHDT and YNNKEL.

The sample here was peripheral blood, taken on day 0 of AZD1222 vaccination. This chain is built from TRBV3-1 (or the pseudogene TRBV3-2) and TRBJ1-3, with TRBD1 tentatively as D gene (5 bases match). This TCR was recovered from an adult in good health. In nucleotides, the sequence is TGTGCCAGCAGCCAGGACACTGATCTCTCTGGAAACACCATATATTTT. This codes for CASSQDTDLSGNTIYF.